A single sample is the source of the 5 T cell receptor beta chains below, sequenced in a study of blood T cell repertoires in COVID-19. Only in-frame clones appear in the TCRdb table, and some are missing; sequencing was by immunoSEQ multiplex PCR. The sample shows around 120,000 clones, around nine tenths of them seen only once. Specimen: peripheral blood. The receptors shown here come from a human donor in a cohort sampled during active COVID-19.

V usage is TRBV2 and J usage is TRBJ2-7, with D maybe TRBD2 (6 bases). From germline, CDR1 is SNHLY and CDR2 FYNNEI. This CDR3 has 16 residues. Trimming took off 1 base at V and 1 base at J, with 14 bases between the two ends. CDR3 bases: TGTGCCAGCAGTGAAGGTCTAGCGCGGCTTTCCTACGAGCAGTACTTC. Translating gives CASSEGLARLSYEQYF. Based on the CDR3 plus reference TRBV2 and TRBJ2-7, the full variable domain is EPEVTQTPSHQVTQMGQEVILRCVPISNHLYFYWYRQILGQKVEFLVSFYNNEISEKSEIFDDQFSVERPDGSNFTLKIRSTKLEDSAMYFCASSEGLARLSYEQYFGPGTRLTVT.

This rearrangement joins TRBV9 to TRBJ1-3, with D hard to call. The CDR3 length is 15 residues. V was shortened by 0 bases and J by 4 bases, with 11 bases between the two germline ends. The germline gives CDR1 SGDLS, CDR2 YYNGEE. The CDR3 sequence is CASSVEGATGNTIYF. In DNA form, the CDR3 reads TGTGCCAGCAGCGTAGAGGGAGCTACCGGAAACACCATATATTTT.

This clone occurred once. The rearrangement joins TRBV30 to TRBJ2-3; D perhaps matches TRBD2 (5 bases). V was shortened by 4 bases and J by 4 bases, with 21 bases between the two germline ends. The CDR3 runs 16 residues. Looked up from germline, CDR1 is GTSNPN and CDR2 is SVGIG (reference sequence). CDR3 sequence (DNA): TGTGCCTGGACGAGTTTGGATGTACGGGGATCAGATACGCAGTATTTT. Protein product: CAWTSLDVRGSDTQYF.

This chain connects TRBV19 to TRBJ1-2, with D tentatively TRBD1 (6 bases). Germline V CDR1 and CDR2: LNHDA, SQIVND (reference sequence). V lost 7 bases, J lost 4 bases, and 16 bases lay in between. The CDR3 spans 14 residues. CDR3 loop: CASTQDRNVYGYTF. The DNA of the CDR3 is TGTGCCAGTACCCAGGACAGAAATGTCTATGGCTACACCTTC.

The rearrangement joins TRBV27 to TRBJ2-1, with 8 bases fitting TRBD2. CDR1 is MNHEY, CDR2 SMNVEV, per germline (reference sequence). The ends lost 2 bases at V and 3 bases at J; junction bases unmatched: 6. This CDR3 is 16 amino acids long. CDR3 bases: TGTGCCAGCAGTTTACGTCCGGGGACTAGCTACAATGAGCAGTTCTTC. Protein sequence: CASSLRPGTSYNEQFF.